These 25 T cell receptor beta chains were sequenced from one sample in a study of T and B cells in COVID-19 patients (dated by TCRdb to 2019 to 2021). Genomic DNA extracted from blood was used in amounts of about 250-550 ng for amplification of TRB repertoires. Sequenced on an Illumina MiSeq. TRB rearrangements were amplified by multiplex PCR with BIOMED2 TRB-A/B primer pools. In-frame beta chains were kept once TCRdb had trimmed the public reads at Q25 with fastp and called clones with MiXCR. Entries are consolidated by CDR3 protein sequence, retaining the most common genes and DNA. This sample lists 22,000 or so distinct CDR3 sequences; 25% to 30% were detected once. The top ten clonotypes cover 2.5% to 3% of the sample. Sequenced input: blood. The source is a human donor who had recovered from COVID-19.

The chain couples TRBV5-6 to TRBJ2-3; TRBD1 matches at 9 bases. The germline V gene encodes CDR1 SGHDT and CDR2 YYEEEE. The CDR3 sequence is 15 residues long. V shed 4 bases, J shed 2 bases, and the junction held 5 bases outside the gene matches. The CDR3 bases are TGTGCCAGCAGCAACCGGGACAGGGACACAGATACGCAGTATTTT. Translating gives CASSNRDRDTDTQYF.

This clonotype appeared a few times. J is TRBJ1-5 and V is TRBV19, with unresolved D. This CDR3 is built from 14 residues. The V end lost 5 bases, the J end lost 0 bases, and 8 bases lay between the germline ends. Germline CDR1 reads LNHDA; CDR2 reads SQIVND (reference sequence). The CDR3 loop is CASSPSYSNQPQHF. The CDR3 nucleotides read TGTGCCAGTAGTCCCAGTTATAGCAATCAGCCCCAGCATTTT. Based on the CDR3 plus reference TRBV19 and TRBJ1-5, the full variable domain is DGGITQSPKYLFRKEGQNVTLSCEQNLNHDAMYWYRQDPGQGLRLIYYSQIVNDFQKGDIAEGYSVSREKKESFPLTVTSAQKNPTAFYLCASSPSYSNQPQHFGDGTRLSIL.

The CDR3 spells CASSQQGARYEQYF. The CDR3 bases are TGTGCCAGCAGTCAACAGGGGGCTAGGTACGAGCAGTACTTC. V and J are TRBV6-5 and TRBJ2-7; 9 nucleotides agree with TRBD1. CDR3 length: 14 amino acids. Germline CDR1 reads MNHEY; CDR2 reads SVGAGI. V trimming: 5 bases; J trimming: 4 bases; junction bases outside the gene matches: 6.

The genes are TRBV5-1 and TRBJ1-2; a weak D match, TRBD1 (5 bases). The CDR3 has 14 residues. With 2 bases removed from V and 4 bases from J, the gap between germline ends came to 12 bases. Per germline, CDR1 SGHRS and CDR2 YFSETQ. The chain's CDR3 is CASSFGGVAYGYTF. The DNA of the CDR3 is TGCGCCAGCAGCTTTGGGGGGGTGGCCTATGGCTACACCTTC. The variable domain in full, completed from reference TRBV5-1 and TRBJ1-2, reads KAGVTQTPRYLIKTRGQQVTLSCSPISGHRSVSWYQQTPGQGLQFLFEYFSETQRNKGNFPGRFSGRQFSNSRSEMNVSTLELGDSALYLCASSFGGVAYGYTFGSGTRLTVV.

The chain employs TRBV6-5 and TRBJ2-2, with 15 bases lining up with TRBD2. The germline gives CDR1 MNHEY, CDR2 SVGAGI. The trim removed 6 bases at V and 2 bases at J, leaving 1 base unmatched. This CDR3 contains 16 residues. The DNA of the CDR3 is TGTGCCAGCAGGGGACTAGCGGGGGGCAACACCGGGGAGCTGTTTTTT. Translating gives CASRGLAGGNTGELFF.

Sample share makes this clonotype medium-sized. The chain couples TRBV19 to TRBJ1-2, with a possible D match to TRBD1 (5 bases). The CDR3 spans 11 residues. Trimming took off 9 bases at V and 8 bases at J, with 13 bases between the two ends. Per germline, CDR1 LNHDA and CDR2 SQIVND (reference sequence). For the CDR3, the DNA is TGTGCCAGCGACAGAGGATGGGGCTACACCTTC. It is translated as CASDRGWGYTF.

In its sample, this clonotype was seen a few times. The rearrangement links TRBV6-5 to TRBJ1-3; possible D gene TRBD1, 6 bases. This CDR3 is 18 amino acids long. V dropped 0 bases and J dropped 2 bases, with 17 bases sitting between them. Germline values: CDR1 MNHEY, CDR2 SVGAGI. In DNA, the CDR3 is TGTGCCAGCAGTTACTCGAGTCGGGGGGCGCTTGCTGGAAACACCATATATTTT. Translation: CASSYSSRGALAGNTIYF.

This rearrangement joins TRBV30 to TRBJ1-3; D perhaps matches TRBD1 (5 bases). Per germline, CDR1 GTSNPN and CDR2 SVGIG (reference sequence). Deletions cut 7 bases from V and 7 bases from J, with 14 bases between. The CDR3 has 12 residues. In DNA, the CDR3 is TGTGCCTTAGAAACGGGGGGGAACACCATATATTTT. This codes for CALETGGNTIYF.

This clonotype was observed a handful of times. The rearrangement uses TRBV12-3 or TRBV12-4 and TRBJ2-3, with a possible D match to TRBD1 (6 bases). This CDR3 is 16 amino acids long. Between the trimmed V and J ends, which lost 5 bases and 0 bases, there was a span of 15 bases. Written as DNA, the CDR3 is TGTGCCAGCAGTACCCGACAGGCCTCTAGCACAGATACGCAGTATTTT. Protein product: CASSTRQASSTDTQYF.

This clonotype is medium-sized within its sample. The chain employs TRBV19 and TRBJ2-5; D unclear. The V end was cut by 4 bases, the J end by 5 bases, with 11 bases between. This CDR3 is 13 amino acids long. Germline V gene data show CDR1 as LNHDA and CDR2 as SQIVND (reference sequence). CDR3 residues: CASSRVRRETQYF. The CDR3 DNA is TGTGCCAGTAGTAGGGTCCGGCGGGAGACCCAGTACTTC.

This clonotype turned up a few times. The rearrangement uses TRBV6-1 and TRBJ2-7, with unresolved D. The V end lost 7 bases, the J end lost 0 bases, and 4 bases lay between the germline ends. There are 11 residues in the CDR3. The germline gives CDR1 MNHNS, CDR2 SASEGT. The CDR3 sequence: CASTLSYEQYF. CDR3 in DNA: TGTGCCAGCACCCTCTCCTACGAGCAGTACTTC.

There are many counts of this clonotype. This sequence joins TRBV11-1 and TRBJ2-7; the D is unclear. V lost 4 bases, J lost 5 bases, and 12 bases lay in between. This CDR3 has 13 residues. Germline V gives CDR1 SGHAT, CDR2 FQDESV (reference sequence). The CDR3 loop reads CASSYGGYDEQYF. The CDR3 bases are TGTGCCAGCAGCTACGGTGGGTACGACGAGCAGTACTTC.

Note on this clonotype: The junction and the germline gene differ at one end; a read error may be behind it. The rearrangement joins TRBV10-2 to TRBJ1-2; 7 nucleotides agree with TRBD1. Per germline, CDR1 WSHSY and CDR2 SAAADI. This CDR3 spans 15 amino acids. This CDR3 is CAISPVGDSNYGYTF. In DNA, the CDR3 is TGTGCCATCAGCCCGGTTGGGGACAGTAACTATGGCTACACCTTC.

This clonotype was counted only a few times. The chain recombines TRBV19 with TRBJ2-4; D perhaps matches TRBD1 (7 bases). This CDR3 comprises 16 residues. Germline CDR1 and CDR2: LNHDA and SQIVND (reference sequence). Trimming left V 5 bases short and J 1 base short, with 15 bases between. CDR3 residues: CASSSGGRGAKNIQYF. In DNA form, the CDR3 reads TGTGCCAGTAGTTCAGGGGGGCGGGGTGCCAAAAACATTCAGTACTTC.

The chain has TRBV7-9 and TRBJ1-4, with TRBD1 as a possible D gene (6 bases). The V end was cut by 8 bases, the J end by 6 bases, with 16 bases between. Germline V CDR1 and CDR2: SEHNR, FQNEAQ (reference sequence). The CDR3 covers 14 residues. The CDR3 protein is CASAGAARYEKLFF. The CDR3 coding sequence is TGTGCCAGCGCGGGGGCGGCAAGATATGAAAAACTGTTTTTT.

Relative to its sample, this clonotype is medium-sized. V is TRBV29-1 and J is TRBJ2-3, with TRBD1 identical over 10 bases. This CDR3 is built from 14 residues. The V gene's germline CDR1 is SQVTM and CDR2 ANQGSEA. The V gene end was trimmed by 8 bases and the J gene end by 4 bases; junction bases not matched to a gene: 9. The CDR3 DNA follows: TGCAGCATGTGGGACAGGGGATTGGCAGATACGCAGTATTTT. Amino acid sequence: CSMWDRGLADTQYF.

At least ten counts were recorded for this clonotype. The gene calls are TRBV30 and TRBJ2-3, with unresolved D. CDR3 length equals 14 residues. The ends were cut back, 0 bases at V and 2 bases at J, with 9 bases in the middle. Per germline, CDR1 GTSNPN and CDR2 SVGIG (reference sequence). This CDR3 reads CAWSVRRNTDTQYF. CDR3 nucleotide sequence: TGTGCCTGGAGTGTACGGAGAAACACAGATACGCAGTATTTT.

The rearrangement joins TRBV13 to TRBJ2-5; 9 nucleotides line up with TRBD1. The V gene end was trimmed by 5 bases and the J gene end by 7 bases; junction bases not matched to a gene: 17. The CDR3 is 17 residues long. The germline V gene encodes CDR1 PRHDT and CDR2 FYEKMQ (reference sequence). CDR3 sequence: CASSPESWDRAAGTQYF. The CDR3 DNA sequence: TGTGCCAGCAGCCCGGAAAGCTGGGACAGGGCCGCGGGGACCCAGTACTTC.

The chain couples TRBV24-1 to TRBJ2-2, with a tentative D call TRBD2 (5 bases). CDR3 length: 17 amino acids. Deletions cut 9 bases from V and 5 bases from J, with 24 bases between. Looked up from germline, CDR1 is KGHDR and CDR2 is SFDVKD. CDR3 protein: CATLSLRGALGTGELFF. In nucleotides, the CDR3 is TGTGCCACCTTATCGTTACGGGGAGCCTTGGGGACCGGGGAGCTGTTTTTT.

The sample holds many counts of this clonotype. This chain uses TRBV27 with TRBJ2-3; 9 positions match TRBD2. Germline-derived CDR1 and CDR2 are MNHEY and SMNVEV (reference sequence). The CDR3 contains 14 residues. Trimming removed 5 bases from V and 2 bases from J; junction bases left unmatched: 2. The CDR3 loop reads CASSLAGPTDTQYF. The DNA for the CDR3 is TGTGCCAGCAGTCTAGCGGGACCCACAGATACGCAGTATTTT.

This clonotype has more than one count but fewer than ten. The chain combines TRBV18 with TRBJ1-4; D remains unclear. Trimming cost V 3 bases and J 5 bases, with 13 bases left between them. Looked up from germline, CDR1 is KGHSH and CDR2 is LQKENI. The CDR3 has 15 residues. This CDR3 reads CASSPRVLENEKLFF. The CDR3 DNA is TGTGCCAGCTCACCTAGGGTACTGGAAAATGAAAAACTGTTTTTT.

The chain links TRBV6-5 to TRBJ2-5; 8 bases are shared with TRBD2. Trimming at V came to 5 bases and at J to 5 bases, leaving 4 bases not matched to a gene. The CDR3 runs to 13 residues. From germline, CDR1 is MNHEY and CDR2 SVGAGI. The CDR3 bases are TGTGCCAGCAGTGAGGGCGGGGGGGAGACCCAGTACTTC. As protein: CASSEGGGETQYF.

By share of the sample, this clonotype is medium-sized. V and J are TRBV19 and TRBJ2-1; no clear D. Germline V gene sequence: CDR1 LNHDA, CDR2 SQIVND (reference sequence). This CDR3 comprises 10 residues. V lost 4 bases to trimming and J lost 8 bases, with 3 bases between them. In nucleotides, the CDR3 is TGTGCCAGTAGTAACGATGAGCAGTTCTTC. Amino acids: CASSNDEQFF.

This chain joins TRBV7-6 and TRBJ2-5, with TRBD2 identical over 9 bases. The germline gives CDR1 SGHVS, CDR2 FNYEAQ. CDR3 size: 15 residues. V lost 6 bases and J lost 2; bases outside the gene matches: 7. The DNA of the CDR3 is TGTGCCAGCAGATCCGTAGCGGGAGCGCAAGAGACCCAGTACTTC. Translating it yields CASRSVAGAQETQYF.

The rearrangement joins TRBV6-1 to TRBJ1-4, with D possibly matching TRBD1 (6 bases). V shed 5 bases and J shed 8 bases, with 18 bases lying between them. The CDR3 is 15 residues long. Germline V gene sequence: CDR1 MNHNS, CDR2 SASEGT. The CDR3 is CASSYSWGPGEKLFF. As DNA, the CDR3 is TGTGCCAGCAGTTACTCGTGGGGGCCTGGGGAAAAACTGTTTTTT.